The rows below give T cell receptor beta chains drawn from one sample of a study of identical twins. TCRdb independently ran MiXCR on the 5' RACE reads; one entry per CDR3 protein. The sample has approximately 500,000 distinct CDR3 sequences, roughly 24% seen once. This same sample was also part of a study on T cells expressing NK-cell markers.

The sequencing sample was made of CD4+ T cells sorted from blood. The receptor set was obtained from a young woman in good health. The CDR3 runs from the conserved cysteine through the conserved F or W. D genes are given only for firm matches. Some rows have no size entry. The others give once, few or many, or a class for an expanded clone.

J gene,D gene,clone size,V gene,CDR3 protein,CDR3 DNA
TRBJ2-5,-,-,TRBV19,CASSVDTQETQYF,TGTGCCAGTAGTGTGGACACGCAAGAGACCCAGTACTTC
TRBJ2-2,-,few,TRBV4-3,CASSKRTMNTGELFF,TGCGCCAGCAGCAAAAGGACCATGAACACCGGGGAGCTGTTTTTT
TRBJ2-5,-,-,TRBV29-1,CSASPGGRETQYF,TGCAGCGCTTCACCTGGGGGGAGAGAGACCCAGTACTTC
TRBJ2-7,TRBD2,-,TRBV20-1,CSARVLAGGKAYEQYF,TGCAGTGCTAGAGTACTAGCGGGAGGGAAAGCCTACGAGCAGTACTTC
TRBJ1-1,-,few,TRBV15,CATSGGQGTEAFF,TGTGCCACCAGCGGGGGGCAAGGCACTGAAGCTTTCTTT
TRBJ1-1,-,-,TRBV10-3,CAIRQRGQMNTEAFF,TGTGCCATCAGGCAGAGAGGCCAAATGAACACTGAAGCTTTCTTT
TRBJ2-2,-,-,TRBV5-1,CASCYAARNTGELFF,TGCGCCAGCTGTTACGCAGCCAGGAACACCGGGGAGCTGTTTTTT
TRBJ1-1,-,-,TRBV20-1,CSAGTPNTEAFF,TGCAGTGCTGGCACTCCGAACACTGAAGCTTTCTTT
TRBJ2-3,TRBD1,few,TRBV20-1,CSASGTGGESDTQYF,TGCAGTGCTAGTGGGACAGGGGGCGAATCAGATACGCAGTATTTT
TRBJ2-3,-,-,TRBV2,CASVLEATQYF,TGTGCCAGCGTACTAGAGGCTACGCAGTATTTT
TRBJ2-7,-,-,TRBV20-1,CSARVKGTYEQYF,TGCAGTGCTAGAGTCAAGGGGACCTACGAGCAGTACTTC
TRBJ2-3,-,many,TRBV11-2,CASSLSTRADTQYF,TGTGCCAGCAGCTTATCCACTAGGGCAGATACGCAGTATTTT
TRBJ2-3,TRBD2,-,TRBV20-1,CSAWGLAGSRAQYF,TGCAGTGCTTGGGGACTAGCGGGATCCCGGGCGCAGTATTTT
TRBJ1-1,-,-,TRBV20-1,CSAYDSSEAFF,TGCAGTGCTTACGACAGCTCTGAAGCTTTCTTT
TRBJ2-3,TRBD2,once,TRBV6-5,CASSSRSGGTDTQYF,TGTGCCAGCAGTTCCAGAAGCGGGGGCACAGATACGCAGTATTTT
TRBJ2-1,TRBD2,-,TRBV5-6,CASIEGREGYNSEQFF,TGTGCCAGCATTGAGGGGCGGGAGGGGTATAACAGTGAGCAGTTCTTC
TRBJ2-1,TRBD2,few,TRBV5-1,CASSLGPGGSEQFF,TGCGCCAGCAGCTTGGGGCCCGGCGGGAGTGAGCAGTTCTTC
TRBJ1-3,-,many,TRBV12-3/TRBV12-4,CASSRNTIYF,TGTGCCAGCAGTCGGAACACCATATATTTT
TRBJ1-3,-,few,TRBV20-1,CSALTSGNTIYF,TGCAGTGCTCTGACCTCTGGAAACACCATATATTTT
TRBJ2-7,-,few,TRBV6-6,CASGTYSYEQYF,TGTGCCAGCGGGACTTATTCCTACGAGCAGTACTTC
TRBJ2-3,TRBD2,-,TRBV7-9,CASSLAGGTTDTQYF,TGTGCCAGCAGCTTGGCGGGAGGGACCACAGATACGCAGTATTTT
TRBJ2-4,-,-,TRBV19,CASGTLGSAKNIQYF,TGTGCCAGTGGGACTTTGGGATCGGCCAAAAACATTCAGTACTTC